The 18 T cell receptor beta chains listed next were all sequenced from one sample in a study of T cells of healthy individuals. TCRdb processed the 5' RACE reads anew with MiXCR; each CDR3 protein has one entry. The sample shows over 95,000 distinct CDR3 sequences, approximately 15% of them seen only once. The receptor source for this set is a human donor in good health.

This clonotype was seen at least ten times. V is TRBV3-1 and J is TRBJ1-2; 7 bases agree with TRBD1. Trimming cost V 1 base and J 7 bases; bases outside gene matches: 6. The germline V gene encodes CDR1 LGHDT and CDR2 YNNKEL (reference sequence). The CDR3 is made up of 14 amino acids. The CDR3 nucleotides read TGTGCCAGCAGCCAAGTTGAGACAGGGAGTGGCTACACCTTC. It yields the protein CASSQVETGSGYTF. The full variable domain, its missing parts supplied by reference TRBV3-1 and TRBJ1-2, is DTAVSQTPKYLVTQMGNDKSIKCEQNLGHDTMYWYKQDSKKFLKIMFSYNNKELIINETVPNRFSPKSPDKAHLNLHINSLELGDSAVYFCASSQVETGSGYTFGSGTRLTVV.

This clonotype has just a few counts. The chain couples TRBV6-5 to TRBJ2-2, with 8 bases identical to TRBD1. This CDR3 has 19 residues. The V gene's germline CDR1 is MNHEY and CDR2 SVGAGI. With 6 bases clipped from V and 0 bases from J, the junction kept 15 bases outside the gene matches. The CDR3 protein is CASSNPRTGLSSNTGELFF. The CDR3 DNA reads TGTGCCAGCAGCAACCCAAGGACAGGGCTTTCGTCGAACACCGGGGAGCTGTTTTTT.

The chain combines TRBV18 with TRBJ2-3, with D perhaps TRBD1 (5 bases). The length of the CDR3 is 16 residues. Trimming pared 4 bases from V and 3 bases from J, leaving 17 bases between. Germline V gene lookup returns CDR1 KGHSH and CDR2 LQKENI. The CDR3 protein is CASSLLDKGRTDTQYF. The CDR3 DNA sequence: TGTGCCAGCTCACTCTTGGACAAGGGAAGGACAGATACGCAGTATTTT.

The rearrangement uses TRBV27 and TRBJ1-6; tentatively, D is TRBD1 (5 bases). Trimming removed 2 bases from V and 9 bases from J, with 14 bases in between. The CDR3 sequence is 15 residues long. Germline CDR1 reads MNHEY; CDR2 reads SMNVEV (reference sequence). The CDR3 DNA sequence: TGTGCCAGCAGTTTAGCGGGGCCATTGAGTTCACCCCTCCACTTT. It is translated as CASSLAGPLSSPLHF.

The CDR3 here is CASSSPGLAGALSGTGELFF. The CDR3 region has the DNA TGTGCCAGCAGTTCGCCCGGACTAGCGGGAGCGCTGTCGGGGACCGGGGAGCTGTTTTTT. The J gene is TRBJ2-2, the V gene TRBV6-2 or TRBV6-3; TRBD2 aligns across 13 bases. The V gene's germline CDR1 is MNHEY and CDR2 SVGEGT. The trim removed 4 bases at V and 5 bases at J, leaving 16 bases unmatched. This CDR3 has 20 amino acids.

This clonotype has just a few counts. The chain has TRBV4-3 and TRBJ2-5, with D tentatively TRBD2 (5 bases). CDR1 LGHNA and CDR2 YSLEER come from the germline V gene. This CDR3 has 15 amino acids. Trimming took 3 bases from V and 3 from J, leaving 14 bases between them. CDR3: CASSHILHGEETQYF. In DNA form, the CDR3 reads TGCGCCAGCAGCCATATACTCCACGGGGAAGAGACCCAGTACTTC.

This chain uses TRBV4-2 with TRBJ1-4; perhaps TRBD1 as D (6 bases). The germline CDR1 and CDR2 sequences are LGHNA and YNFKEQ. Trimming took 1 base from V and 0 from J, leaving 6 bases between them. The CDR3 consists of 15 residues. DNA for the CDR3: TGTGCCAGCAGCCAAGGGACAGCAACTAATGAAAAACTGTTTTTT. This gives the protein CASSQGTATNEKLFF.

This clonotype occurred a few times. This rearrangement joins TRBV7-2 to TRBJ1-1; unclear D gene. Germline loops: CDR1 SGHTA, CDR2 FQGNSA. This CDR3 comprises 13 residues. Deletions cut 7 bases from V and 1 base from J, with 10 bases between. The chain's CDR3 is CASKEFENTEAFF. In DNA form, the CDR3 reads TGTGCCAGCAAGGAGTTTGAGAACACTGAAGCTTTCTTT.

This sequence joins TRBV5-1 and TRBJ2-5, with D perhaps matching TRBD1 or TRBD2 (5 bases each). Germline CDR1 and CDR2: SGHRS and YFSETQ. V gave up 2 bases and J gave up 5 bases, with 13 bases separating them. The CDR3 contains 14 residues. In nucleotides, the CDR3 is TGCGCCAGCAGCTTATCGGGGCGCGGGGAGACCCAGTACTTC. As protein: CASSLSGRGETQYF.

This chain links TRBV28 with TRBJ2-2, with 7 nucleotides matching TRBD2. The CDR3 runs to 17 residues. Looked up from germline, CDR1 is MDHEN and CDR2 is SYDVKM. Trimming cost V 4 bases and J 6 bases; bases outside gene matches: 14. The chain's CDR3 is CASSSPMGRERAGELFF. Here the CDR3 DNA reads TGTGCCAGCAGTTCCCCCATGGGGCGGGAGCGGGCCGGGGAGCTGTTTTTT.

This clonotype turned up a few times. V is TRBV11-1 and J is TRBJ2-1, with TRBD1 identical over 9 bases. Losses at the gene ends were 4 bases for V and 5 bases for J; bases not matched to a gene: 15. Germline CDR1 reads SGHAT; CDR2 reads FQDESV (reference sequence). This CDR3 contains 18 residues. The CDR3 coding sequence is TGTGCCAGCAGCTCATTTTGGCCCCCCCGGGACAGGGACAATGAGCAGTTCTTC. Its translation is CASSSFWPPRDRDNEQFF. Full variable domain (rest looked up from reference TRBV11-1 and TRBJ2-1): EAEVAQSPRYKITEKSQAVAFWCDPISGHATLYWYRQILGQGPELLVQFQDESVVDDSQLPKDRFSAERLKGVDSTLKIQPAELGDSAMYLCASSSFWPPRDRDNEQFFGPGTRLTVL.

The chain couples TRBV5-1 to TRBJ2-2; weak D call: TRBD2 (5 bases). The length of the CDR3 is 15 residues. Germline-derived CDR1 and CDR2 are SGHRS and YFSETQ. The V and J ends lost 0 bases and 2 bases respectively, with 8 bases between them. CDR3 sequence reads: CASSLADFNTGELFF. CDR3 sequence (DNA): TGCGCCAGCAGCTTGGCGGACTTCAACACCGGGGAGCTGTTTTTT.

This clonotype appeared many times. This rearrangement joins TRBV2 to TRBJ1-4, with 7 bases lining up with TRBD1. Germline V gives CDR1 SNHLY, CDR2 FYNNEI. This CDR3 spans 13 amino acids. J was trimmed by 5 bases and V by 7 bases; bases with no gene match: 4. The CDR3 spells CASMGDRNEKLFF. CDR3 DNA: TGTGCCAGCATGGGGGACAGAAATGAAAAACTGTTTTTT.

The rearrangement uses TRBV25-1 and TRBJ2-1; a weak D match, TRBD1 (6 bases). Germline CDR1 and CDR2: MGHDK and SYGVNS. Trimming left V 4 bases short and J 0 bases short, with 10 bases between. The CDR3 sequence is 15 residues long. CDR3 DNA: TGTGCCAGCAGTGTTACAGGGTCCTCCTACAATGAGCAGTTCTTC. This codes for CASSVTGSSYNEQFF.

This clonotype was detected only a few times. The chain is built from TRBV10-2 and TRBJ2-3, with D maybe TRBD1 (5 bases). Germline lookup yields CDR1 WSHSY and CDR2 SAAADI. V lost 4 bases and J lost 2, with 13 bases in between. The CDR3 sequence is 15 residues long. CDR3 sequence: CASSVRAAVTDTQYF. In DNA form, the CDR3 reads TGCGCCAGCAGTGTCAGGGCAGCAGTCACAGATACGCAGTATTTT.

CDR3 sequence reads: CASSPPRSGSPGNTIYF. DNA for the CDR3: TGTGCCAGCAGTCCACCTCGCTCGGGTAGCCCTGGAAACACCATATATTTT. The V and J genes are TRBV7-9 and TRBJ1-3; D is ambiguous. The CDR3 extends over 17 amino acids. Germline V gene sequence: CDR1 SEHNR, CDR2 FQNEAQ (reference sequence). Trimming left V 6 bases short and J 2 bases short, with 20 bases between.

This clonotype came up a few times. The chain couples TRBV6-2 or TRBV6-3 to TRBJ1-5; D remains unclear. The V end lost 6 bases, the J end lost 1 base, and 22 bases lay between the germline ends. The CDR3 totals 18 residues. The germline CDR1 and CDR2 sequences are MNHEY and SVGEGT. Here the CDR3 reads CASRPYGIQDWSNQPQHF. DNA for the CDR3: TGTGCCAGCAGACCCTACGGGATTCAGGACTGGAGCAATCAGCCCCAGCATTTT.

The V gene is TRBV6-2 or TRBV6-3, the J gene TRBJ2-3; D remains unclear. The CDR3 is 15 amino acids. Germline V gene data show CDR1 as MNHEY and CDR2 as SVGEGT. V lost 2 bases to trimming and J lost 3 bases, with 12 bases between them. CDR3 nucleotide sequence: TGTGCCAGCAGTTACCTCAAGTGGCTGACAGATACGCAGTATTTT. This encodes CASSYLKWLTDTQYF.